These T cell receptor beta chains were read from a single sample in a study of shared clonotypes between healthy human individuals. The method was immunoSEQ multiplex PCR; TCRdb's version includes in-frame clones alone and lacks a portion of them. The sample lists about 1 million clones, roughly 75% seen once, with nearly 1.5% in the top ten. The sequenced sample consisted of memory CD4+ T cells sorted from blood. The receptors here all came from a man aged 18 to 35 in good health. Both conserved end residues are part of each CDR3. A D gene is named only where the DNA matches it firmly. Where a row states a size, it is once, few, many or the class of an expanded clone; other rows omit it.

.	TRBV2	17	.	TRBJ1-4	TGTGCCAGCAGTGAAGCGCTTTGGGGCGCAACTAATGAAAAACTGTTTTTT	CASSEALWGATNEKLFF
.	TRBV20-1	11	.	TRBJ1-2	TGCGTTGGTGGGGGGGCGAATGGCTACACCTTC	CVGGGANGYTF
.	TRBV6-1	16	.	TRBJ1-5	TGTGCCAGCAGTGAAGCGTATAAGGGGAGCAATCAGCCCCAGCATTTT	CASSEAYKGSNQPQHF
.	TRBV7-8	14	.	TRBJ1-3	TGTGCCACCCTCCGTTCGCTATCCGGAAACACCATATATTTT	CATLRSLSGNTIYF
.	TRBV18	13	.	TRBJ2-5	TGTGCCAGCTCACCATCGTACCAAGAGACCCAGTACTTC	CASSPSYQETQYF
.	TRBV7-8	16	TRBD2	TRBJ2-3	TGTGCCAGCAGCTTAGGTAGCGGGTTGAGCACAGATACGCAGTATTTT	CASSLGSGLSTDTQYF
few	TRBV30	13	TRBD1	TRBJ1-4	TGTGCCTGGCAGGGGGCAGCTAATGAAAAACTGTTTTTT	CAWQGAANEKLFF
once	TRBV28	14	TRBD1	TRBJ1-5	TGTGCCAGCAGCCCCACGACAGGGATTCAGCCCCAGCATTTT	CASSPTTGIQPQHF
.	TRBV5-1	15	TRBD2	TRBJ2-1	TGCGCCAGCAGCATCGCCGGGACTAGCTACAATGAGCAGTTCTTC	CASSIAGTSYNEQFF
.	TRBV2	15	.	TRBJ1-3	TGTGCCAGCGTTCGAGGTTTTCTCTCTGGAAACACCATATATTTT	CASVRGFLSGNTIYF
.	TRBV11-2	16	.	TRBJ2-6	TGTGCCAGCAGCTCCGACGGAACTTCTGGGGCCAACGTCCTGACTTTC	CASSSDGTSGANVLTF
.	TRBV5-1	16	TRBD1	TRBJ2-3	TGCGCCAGCAGCGAAACAACAGGGGGTGGTACAGATACGCAGTATTTT	CASSETTGGGTDTQYF
.	TRBV11-1	15	.	TRBJ2-7	TGTGCCAGCAGCCGAGGGAAGCCGGGAGCACGGGAGCAGTACTTC	CASSRGKPGAREQYF
.	TRBV19	12	.	TRBJ1-2	TGTGCCAGTAGTGAGAGGGGGTACGGCTACACCTTC	CASSERGYGYTF
once	TRBV5-1	15	.	TRBJ2-1	TGCGCCAGCAGCTTGGAAGGGCCCCATCACAATGAGCAGTTCTTC	CASSLEGPHHNEQFF
.	TRBV2	17	.	TRBJ2-4	TGTGCCAGCAGTGATATCGGTTGGGGAAAGGGCGTAAACATTCAGTACTTC	CASSDIGWGKGVNIQYF
once	TRBV7-2	14	.	TRBJ2-5	TGTGCCAGCAGCTCGTTGAGGGGCGCGGAGACCCAGTACTTC	CASSSLRGAETQYF
many	TRBV6-1	15	.	TRBJ1-3	TGTGCCAGCAGTGACATAGTGGGGTCTGGAAACACCATATATTTT	CASSDIVGSGNTIYF
.	TRBV2	12	.	TRBJ2-3	TGTGCCAGCAGTGAGGGTTCCTATACGCAGTATTTT	CASSEGSYTQYF
few	TRBV6-5	15	.	TRBJ1-4	TGTGCCAGCAGTTACTCGAGGACCCGGGATGAAAAACTGTTTTTT	CASSYSRTRDEKLFF
.	TRBV6-1	14	TRBD2	TRBJ2-3	TGTGCCAGCCGGGGGGAGGGGTCCACAGATACGCAGTATTTT	CASRGEGSTDTQYF
.	TRBV6-1	14	TRBD1	TRBJ1-2	TGTGCCAGCAGTTTAGACAGGGGAGGATATGGCTACACCTTC	CASSLDRGGYGYTF
.	TRBV5-6	15	.	TRBJ2-5	TGTGCCAGCGTCCTAGGGACCAGGTACGTACAGACCCAGTACTTC	CASVLGTRYVQTQYF
.	TRBV5-1	18	TRBD1	TRBJ1-3	TGCGCCAGCAGCTTGGGACAGGGGGTAACCCTCTCTGGAAACACCATATATTTT	CASSLGQGVTLSGNTIYF